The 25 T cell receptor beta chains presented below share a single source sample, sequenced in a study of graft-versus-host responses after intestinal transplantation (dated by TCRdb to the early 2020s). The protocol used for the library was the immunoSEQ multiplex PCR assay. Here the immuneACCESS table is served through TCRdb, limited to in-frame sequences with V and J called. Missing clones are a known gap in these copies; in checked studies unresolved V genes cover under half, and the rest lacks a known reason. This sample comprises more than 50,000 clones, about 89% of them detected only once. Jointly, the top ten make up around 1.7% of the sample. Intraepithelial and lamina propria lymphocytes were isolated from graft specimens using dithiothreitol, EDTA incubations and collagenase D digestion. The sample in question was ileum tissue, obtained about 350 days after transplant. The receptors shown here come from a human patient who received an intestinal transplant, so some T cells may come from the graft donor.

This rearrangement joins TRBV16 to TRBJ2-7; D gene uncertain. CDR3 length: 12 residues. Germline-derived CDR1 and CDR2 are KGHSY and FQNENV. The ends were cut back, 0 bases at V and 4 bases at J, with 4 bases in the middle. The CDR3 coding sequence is TGTGCCAGCAGCCAATCGGGTTACGAGCAGTACTTC. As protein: CASSQSGYEQYF.

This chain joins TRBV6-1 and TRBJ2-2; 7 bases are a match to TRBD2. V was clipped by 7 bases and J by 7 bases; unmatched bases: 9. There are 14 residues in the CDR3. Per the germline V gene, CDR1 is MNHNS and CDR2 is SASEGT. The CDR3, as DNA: TGTGCCAGCAAGACTAGCCCTAATATCGGGGAGCTGTTTTTT. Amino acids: CASKTSPNIGELFF.

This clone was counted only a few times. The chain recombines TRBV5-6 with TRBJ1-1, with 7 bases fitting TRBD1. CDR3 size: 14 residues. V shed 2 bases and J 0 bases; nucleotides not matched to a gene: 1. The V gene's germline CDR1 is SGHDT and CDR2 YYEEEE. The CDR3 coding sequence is TGTGCCAGCAGCTTAGGGGGCATGAACACTGAAGCTTTCTTT. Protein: CASSLGGMNTEAFF.

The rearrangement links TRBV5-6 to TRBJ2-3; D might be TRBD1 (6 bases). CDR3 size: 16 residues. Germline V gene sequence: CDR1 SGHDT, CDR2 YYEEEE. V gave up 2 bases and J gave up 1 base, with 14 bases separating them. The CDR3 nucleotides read TGTGCCAGCAGCTTTGGGTGGGCAGGGGGCACAGATACGCAGTATTTT. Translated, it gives CASSFGWAGGTDTQYF.

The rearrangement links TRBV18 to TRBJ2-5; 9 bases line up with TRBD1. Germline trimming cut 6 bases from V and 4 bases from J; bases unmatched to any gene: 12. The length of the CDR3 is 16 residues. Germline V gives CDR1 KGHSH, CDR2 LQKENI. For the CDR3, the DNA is TGTGCCAGCTCGCCGGGACAGGGCCTCCTTAGAGAGACCCAGTACTTC. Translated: CASSPGQGLLRETQYF.

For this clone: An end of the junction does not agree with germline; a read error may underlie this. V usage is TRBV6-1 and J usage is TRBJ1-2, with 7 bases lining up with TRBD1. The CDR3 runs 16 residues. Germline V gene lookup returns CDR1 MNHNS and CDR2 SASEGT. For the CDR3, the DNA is TGTGCCAGCATTGAAGGAGAGGGGGCCTCCTATTATGGCTACACCTTC. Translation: CASIEGEGASYYGYTF.

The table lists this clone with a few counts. CDR3 DNA: TGTGCCAGCAGTTTATTTCCGGGGGCAACTGAAGCTTTCTTT. Protein: CASSLFPGATEAFF. The gene calls are TRBV28 and TRBJ1-1; TRBD1 might be the D (6 bases). CDR3 length: 14 amino acids. Germline-derived CDR1 and CDR2 are MDHEN and SYDVKM. Trimming cost V 1 base and J 5 bases, with 11 bases left between them.

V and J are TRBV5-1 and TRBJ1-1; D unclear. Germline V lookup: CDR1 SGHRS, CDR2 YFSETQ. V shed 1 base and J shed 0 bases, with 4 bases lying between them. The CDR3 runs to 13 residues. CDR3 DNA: TGCGCCAGCAGCTTGACAGTGAACACTGAAGCTTTCTTT. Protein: CASSLTVNTEAFF.

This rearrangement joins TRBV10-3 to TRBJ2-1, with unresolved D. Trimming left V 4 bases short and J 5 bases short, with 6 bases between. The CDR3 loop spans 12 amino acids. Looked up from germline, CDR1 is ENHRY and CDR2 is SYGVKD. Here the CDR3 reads CAISGQNNEQFF. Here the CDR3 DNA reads TGTGCCATCAGTGGGCAAAACAATGAGCAGTTCTTC.

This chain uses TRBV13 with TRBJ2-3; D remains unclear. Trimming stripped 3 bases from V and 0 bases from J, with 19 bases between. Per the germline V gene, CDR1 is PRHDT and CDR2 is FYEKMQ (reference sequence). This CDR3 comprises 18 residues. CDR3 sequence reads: CASSLARLGPSSTDTQYF. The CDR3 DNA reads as TGTGCCAGCAGCTTGGCAAGGCTAGGGCCTAGTAGCACAGATACGCAGTATTTT.

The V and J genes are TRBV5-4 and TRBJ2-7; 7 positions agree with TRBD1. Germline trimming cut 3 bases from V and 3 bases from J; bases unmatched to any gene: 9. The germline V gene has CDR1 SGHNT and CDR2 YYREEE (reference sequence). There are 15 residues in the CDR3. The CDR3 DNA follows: TGTGCCAGCAGCTCCCCCCGACAGGGAAGCTACGAGCAGTACTTC. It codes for CASSSPRQGSYEQYF. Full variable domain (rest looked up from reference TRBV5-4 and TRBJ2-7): ETGVTQSPTHLIKTRGQQVTLRCSSQSGHNTVSWYQQALGQGPQFIFQYYREEENGRGNFPPRFSGLQFPNYSSELNVNALELDDSALYLCASSSPRQGSYEQYFGPGTRLTVT.

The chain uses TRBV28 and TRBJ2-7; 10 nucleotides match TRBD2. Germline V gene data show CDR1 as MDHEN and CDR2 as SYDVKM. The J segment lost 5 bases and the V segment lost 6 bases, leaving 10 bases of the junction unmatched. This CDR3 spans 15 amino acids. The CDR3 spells CASSPPSGSFHEQYF. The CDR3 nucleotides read TGTGCCAGCAGCCCCCCTAGCGGGAGTTTCCACGAGCAGTACTTC.

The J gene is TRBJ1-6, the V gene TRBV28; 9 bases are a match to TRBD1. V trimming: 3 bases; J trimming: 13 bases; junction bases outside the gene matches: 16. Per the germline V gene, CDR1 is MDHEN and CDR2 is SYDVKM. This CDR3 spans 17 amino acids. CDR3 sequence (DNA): TGTGCCAGCAGTTTTGAGTTGGGGGGGACAGGGTGGTTCCCCCTCCACTTT. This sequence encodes CASSFELGGTGWFPLHF.

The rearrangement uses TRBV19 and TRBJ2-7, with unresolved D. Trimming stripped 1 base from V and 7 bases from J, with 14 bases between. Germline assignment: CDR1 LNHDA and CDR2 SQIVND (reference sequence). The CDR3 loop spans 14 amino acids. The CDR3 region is CASSIVGSAWEQYF. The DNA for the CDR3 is TGTGCCAGTAGTATAGTTGGAAGCGCCTGGGAGCAGTACTTC.

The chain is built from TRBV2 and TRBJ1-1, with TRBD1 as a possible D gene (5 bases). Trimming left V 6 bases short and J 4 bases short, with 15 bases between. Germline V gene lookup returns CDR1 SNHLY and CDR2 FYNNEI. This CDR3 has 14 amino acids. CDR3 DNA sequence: TGTGCCAGCAGGCTTCCCCAGGGACTCACTGAAGCTTTCTTT. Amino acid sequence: CASRLPQGLTEAFF.

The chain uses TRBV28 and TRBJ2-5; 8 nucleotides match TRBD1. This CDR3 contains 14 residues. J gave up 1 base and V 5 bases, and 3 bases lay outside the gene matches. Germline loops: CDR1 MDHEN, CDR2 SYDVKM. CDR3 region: CASSAGTGQETQYF. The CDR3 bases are TGTGCCAGCAGTGCCGGGACAGGCCAAGAGACCCAGTACTTC. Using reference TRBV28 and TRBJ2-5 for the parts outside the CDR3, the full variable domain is DVKVTQSSRYLVKRTGEKVFLECVQDMDHENMFWYRQDPGLGLRLIYFSYDVKMKEKGDIPEGYSVSREKKERFSLILESASTNQTSMYLCASSAGTGQETQYFGPGTRLLVL.

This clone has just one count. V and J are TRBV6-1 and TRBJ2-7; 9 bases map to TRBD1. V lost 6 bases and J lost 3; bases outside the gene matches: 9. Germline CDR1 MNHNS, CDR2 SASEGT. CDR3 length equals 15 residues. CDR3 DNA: TGTGCCAGCAGCGTCCCCGGGACAGGGTACTACGAGCAGTACTTC. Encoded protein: CASSVPGTGYYEQYF.

Here the CDR3 reads CASSFSLASDEQFF. CDR3 coding DNA: TGTGCCAGCAGCTTCTCACTAGCGAGCGATGAGCAGTTCTTC. This chain uses TRBV5-5 with TRBJ2-1; 7 bases fit TRBD2. The CDR3 totals 14 residues. Germline lookup yields CDR1 SGHKS and CDR2 YYEKEE (reference sequence). J lost 8 bases, V lost 2 bases, and 7 bases had no gene match.

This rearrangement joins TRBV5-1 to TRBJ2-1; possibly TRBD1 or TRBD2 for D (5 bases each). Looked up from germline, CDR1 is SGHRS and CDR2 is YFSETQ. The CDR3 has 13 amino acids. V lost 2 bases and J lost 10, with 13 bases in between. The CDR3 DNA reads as TGCGCCAGCAGCTTTGGTGGGGGAAAGGAGCAGTTCTTC. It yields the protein CASSFGGGKEQFF.

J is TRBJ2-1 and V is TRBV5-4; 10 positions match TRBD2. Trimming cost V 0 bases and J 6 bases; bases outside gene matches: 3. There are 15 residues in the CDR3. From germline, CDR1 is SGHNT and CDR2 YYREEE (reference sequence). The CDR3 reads CASSLGSSGGNEQFF. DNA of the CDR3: TGTGCCAGCAGCTTGGGTTCTAGCGGGGGCAATGAGCAGTTCTTC.

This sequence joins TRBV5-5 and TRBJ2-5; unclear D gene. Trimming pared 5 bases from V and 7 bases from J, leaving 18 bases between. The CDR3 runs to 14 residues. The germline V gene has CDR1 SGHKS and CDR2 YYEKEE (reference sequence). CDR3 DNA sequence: TGTGCCAGCAGTTGGACGGTTACTACGTGGACCCAGTACTTC. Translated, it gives CASSWTVTTWTQYF.

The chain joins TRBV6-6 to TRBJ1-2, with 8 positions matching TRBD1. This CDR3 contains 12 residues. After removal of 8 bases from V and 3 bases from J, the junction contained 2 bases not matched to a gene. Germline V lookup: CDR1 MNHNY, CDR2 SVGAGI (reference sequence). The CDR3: CASQGADYGYTF. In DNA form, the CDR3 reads TGTGCCAGCCAGGGGGCCGACTATGGCTACACCTTC.

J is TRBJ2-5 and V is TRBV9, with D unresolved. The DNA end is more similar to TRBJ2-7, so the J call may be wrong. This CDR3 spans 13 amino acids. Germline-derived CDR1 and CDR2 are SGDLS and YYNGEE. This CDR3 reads CASSVQLGYEQYF. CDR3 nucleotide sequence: TGTGCCAGCAGCGTACAATTGGGCTACGAGCAGTACTTC.

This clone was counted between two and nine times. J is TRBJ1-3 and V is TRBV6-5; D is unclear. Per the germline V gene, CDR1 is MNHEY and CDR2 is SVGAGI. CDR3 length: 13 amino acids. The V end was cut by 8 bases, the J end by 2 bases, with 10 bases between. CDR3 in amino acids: CASGLGTGNTIYF. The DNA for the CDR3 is TGTGCCAGCGGCCTCGGGACTGGAAACACCATATATTTT.

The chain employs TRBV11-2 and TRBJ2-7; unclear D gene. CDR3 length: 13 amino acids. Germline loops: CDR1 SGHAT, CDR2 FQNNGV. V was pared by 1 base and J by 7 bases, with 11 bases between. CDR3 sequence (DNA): TGTGCCAGCAGCTTAGGACCGACGCGGGAGCAGTACTTC. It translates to CASSLGPTREQYF.